The 20 T cell receptor beta chains in this list originate from one sample, sequenced in a study of blood T cells in healthy people across ages. A second about 6 to 12 cycle PCR used barcoded and J-beta primers. TCRdb processed the 5' RACE reads anew with MiXCR; each CDR3 protein has one entry. The data hold approximately 960,000 distinct CDR3 sequences, with about 28% observed a single time. These records were also assigned to another study, of T cells of mothers and their children.

The sample consisted of blood. These receptors were obtained from a woman aged 40 to 55 in good health.

This clonotype was counted at least ten times. At one end the junction does not follow the germline gene, possibly because of a read error. This chain uses TRBV28 with TRBJ2-7, with D uncertain. The CDR3 has 12 residues. Per the germline V gene, CDR1 is MDHEN and CDR2 is SYDVKM. CDR3 region: CASSLSAYEQYF. The CDR3 DNA is TGCGCCAGCAGCTTGAGCGCCTACGAGCAGTACTTC.

A word on this clonotype: A single base separates this from a much larger clone, so it may be a read error. The rearrangement joins TRBV12-3 or TRBV12-4 to TRBJ1-6; TRBD1 agrees at 8 bases. The CDR3 contains 15 residues. This chain's CDR3 is CASSLTGGGNSPPHF. The CDR3 DNA follows: TGTGCCAGCAGTCTCACAGGGGGTGGTAATTCACCCCCCCACTTT.

The V gene is TRBV3-1, the J gene TRBJ2-2; D is ambiguous. CDR1 LGHDT and CDR2 YNNKEL come from the germline V gene (reference sequence). This CDR3 contains 13 residues. V was pared by 6 bases and J by 3 bases, with 8 bases between. The CDR3 bases are TGTGCCAGCAGGATAAGTTACACCGGGGAGCTGTTTTTT. Protein: CASRISYTGELFF.

The sample holds a few counts of this clonotype. This sequence joins TRBV19 and TRBJ2-7; D gene unclear. The V gene's germline CDR1 is LNHDA and CDR2 SQIVND (reference sequence). V lost 6 bases, J lost 1 base, and 13 bases lay in between. The CDR3 is 14 residues long. The DNA for the CDR3 is TGTGCCAGTAGAGACGTTCGATCTTCCTACGAGCAGTACTTC. Translating gives CASRDVRSSYEQYF.

The V and J genes are TRBV21-1 and TRBJ2-7. TRBV21-1 is an annotated pseudogene. The CDR3 covers 14 residues. The CDR3 DNA reads as TGTGCCAGCCCACTGAGACTTGCCACCTACGAGCAGTACTTC. It encodes CASPLRLATYEQYF.

A few counts support this clonotype. The J gene is TRBJ2-1, the V gene TRBV7-8, with TRBD2 matching 12 bases. In germline, CDR1 is SGHVS, CDR2 FQNEAQ. V was pared by 7 bases and J by 4 bases, with 5 bases of the junction left unmatched. The CDR3 has 15 residues. CDR3 nucleotide sequence: TGTGCCAGCACCCTAGCGGGGGGGCCTTACAATGAGCAGTTCTTC. Protein product: CASTLAGGPYNEQFF.

This clonotype was observed a handful of times. The chain employs TRBV5-1 and TRBJ2-3; a possible D gene is TRBD2 (6 bases). Per the germline V gene, CDR1 is SGHRS and CDR2 is YFSETQ. Trimming cost V 7 bases and J 5 bases, with 17 bases left between them. The CDR3 has 14 residues. The CDR3 bases are TGCGCCAGCCACCGGGACTCCGTAGAAGATACGCAGTATTTT. It encodes CASHRDSVEDTQYF.

The rearrangement links TRBV2 to TRBJ2-5; weak D call: TRBD1 (5 bases). The germline CDR1 and CDR2 sequences are SNHLY and FYNNEI. Between the trimmed V and J ends, which lost 8 bases and 11 bases, there was a span of 15 bases. This CDR3 has 11 amino acids. The CDR3 DNA sequence: TGTGCCAGCCAACAGGCCAGAGAGCAGTACTTC. Translated, it gives CASQQAREQYF.

Concerning this clonotype: Just one base apart from a much larger clone, this may be a read error. The CDR3 protein is CASSKTESSYEQYF. The CDR3 region has the DNA TGTGCCAGCAGCAAGACAGAGAGCTCCTACGAGCAGTACTTC. The rearrangement joins TRBV11-2 to TRBJ2-7; maybe TRBD1 (5 bases). V lost 5 bases, J lost 0 bases, and 11 bases lay in between. CDR1 SGHAT and CDR2 FQNNGV come from the germline V gene. The CDR3 length is 14 residues.

This clonotype has just a few counts. The V call is TRBV5-6, the J call TRBJ2-5; possible D gene TRBD2, 7 bases. The CDR3 consists of 14 residues. The V and J ends lost 4 bases and 3 bases respectively, with 13 bases between them. Germline CDR1 and CDR2: SGHDT and YYEEEE. The CDR3 loop is CASSGGGAEETQYF. The CDR3 coding sequence is TGTGCCAGCAGCGGTGGGGGGGCGGAAGAGACCCAGTACTTC.

This clonotype has only a few counts. This chain connects TRBV5-1 to TRBJ1-1; 8 bases line up with TRBD1. The germline V gene has CDR1 SGHRS and CDR2 YFSETQ. The CDR3 sequence is 14 residues long. The trim removed 7 bases at V and 1 base at J, leaving 6 bases unmatched. The CDR3 DNA reads as TGCGCCAGCGGCCCCGGGACAGGGAACACTGAAGCTTTCTTT. As protein: CASGPGTGNTEAFF.

This clonotype was counted many times. This chain uses TRBV7-3 with TRBJ2-7; D is unresolved. V lost 2 bases and J lost 5, with 10 bases in between. This CDR3 has 13 residues. Germline V gene sequence: CDR1 SGHTA, CDR2 FQGTGA. The DNA of the CDR3 is TGTGCCAGCAGCTTATACGGCGGAGACGAGCAGTACTTC. It encodes CASSLYGGDEQYF.

This clonotype was counted ten times or more. The J gene is TRBJ2-6, the V gene TRBV6-1, with D hard to call. Between the trimmed V and J ends, which lost 3 bases and 0 bases, there was a span of 6 bases. Germline lookup yields CDR1 MNHNS and CDR2 SASEGT. The CDR3 loop spans 15 amino acids. The CDR3 DNA is TGTGCCAGCAGTGATCAGGTCTCTGGGGCCAACGTCCTGACTTTC. Protein: CASSDQVSGANVLTF.

Turning to this clonotype: An end of the junction differs from the germline gene, which may be a read error. This CDR3 reads CASGLITSQGEQYF. The DNA of the CDR3 is TGCGCCAGCGGCTTGATCACCAGCCAGGGGGAGCAGTACTTC. V usage is TRBV5-1 and J usage is TRBJ2-5; 7 positions agree with TRBD1. This CDR3 is built from 14 residues. The germline V gene encodes CDR1 SGHRS and CDR2 YFSETQ.

This clonotype was detected once. The chain is built from TRBV5-3 and TRBJ2-3; D remains ambiguous. TRBV5-3 qualifies as an ORF whose function is uncertain. CDR3 length: 14 amino acids. Between the trimmed V and J ends, which lost 4 bases and 2 bases, there was a span of 11 bases. CDR3 coding DNA: TGTGCCAGAAGCCTGGACGGATTCACAGATACGCAGTATTTT. This encodes CARSLDGFTDTQYF.

A remark on this clonotype: Its ends do not fully match the called genes, so a read error is possible. The genes are TRBV5-1 and TRBJ1-2; D possibly corresponds to TRBD1 (5 bases). CDR3 length equals 14 residues. The V gene's germline CDR1 is SGHRS and CDR2 YFSETQ. The CDR3 DNA is TGCGCCGGCAGCTTGGGGGACTCAAACTATGGCTACACCTTC. Its translation: CAGSLGDSNYGYTF.

The rearrangement joins TRBV7-2 to TRBJ1-1; possibly TRBD1 for D (6 bases). Per the germline V gene, CDR1 is SGHTA and CDR2 is FQGNSA. The ends were cut back, 2 bases at V and 2 bases at J, with 15 bases in the middle. The CDR3 runs 16 residues. The CDR3 loop is CASSLLQGRINTEAFF. The CDR3 DNA is TGTGCCAGCAGCTTACTCCAGGGGCGGATTAACACTGAAGCTTTCTTT.

This clonotype has ten or more counts. This chain links TRBV4-2 with TRBJ2-1; 13 nucleotides match TRBD2. The V segment lost 0 bases and the J segment 0 bases; nucleotides outside the gene matches: 2. The CDR3 length is 18 residues. Germline-derived CDR1 and CDR2 are LGHNA and YNFKEQ. CDR3 DNA: TGTGCCAGCAGCCAAGATCGGACTAGCGGGGGCTCCTACAATGAGCAGTTCTTC. Protein: CASSQDRTSGGSYNEQFF.

This clonotype has more than one count but fewer than ten. One end of the junction varies from germline; a read error may be responsible. The CDR3 DNA reads as TGTGCCAGCAGTTTAAGGGACATCTTGAACACTGATGCTTTCTTT. Protein: CASSLRDILNTDAFF. The chain joins TRBV28 to TRBJ1-1; TRBD1 is a possible D gene (6 bases). Germline-derived CDR1 and CDR2 are MDHEN and SYDVKM. The CDR3 has 15 residues.

The chain combines TRBV6-6 with TRBJ2-7, with 8 positions matching TRBD1. The length of the CDR3 is 15 residues. V lost 6 bases to trimming and J lost 3 bases; unmatched junction nucleotides: 10. Germline loops: CDR1 MNHNY, CDR2 SVGAGI (reference sequence). CDR3: CASSHSRQGNYEQYF. In DNA form, the CDR3 reads TGTGCCAGCAGCCACTCGCGACAGGGGAACTACGAGCAGTACTTC.